The clone carrying this T cell receptor beta chain was detected once. This sample stems from a study of T cell responses to AZD1222 COVID-19 vaccine. The V segment lost 9 bases and the J segment 10 bases; nucleotides outside the gene matches: 13. This CDR3 is built from 13 residues. The germline V gene encodes CDR1 LNHDA and CDR2 SQIVND (reference sequence). Libraries were prepared by immunoSEQ multiplex PCR; TCRdb keeps only in-frame clonotypes and omits some of them. The sample carries 120,000 to 150,000 clones, about 91% recorded once. This rearrangement joins TRBV19 to TRBJ1-1, with 8 nucleotides matching TRBD1. The source is an adult in good health. The material sequenced was peripheral blood, taken on day 0 of AZD1222 vaccination. CDR3 nucleotide sequence: TGTGCCAGCTCAGAGCAGGGGGCGCCTGTAGCTTTCTTT. It yields the protein CASSEQGAPVAFF. Filled out from reference TRBV19 and TRBJ1-1, the complete variable domain reads DGGITQSPKYLFRKEGQNVTLSCEQNLNHDAMYWYRQDPGQGLRLIYYSQIVNDFQKGDIAEGYSVSREKKESFPLTVTSAQKNPTAFYLCASSEQGAPVAFFGQGTRLTVV.